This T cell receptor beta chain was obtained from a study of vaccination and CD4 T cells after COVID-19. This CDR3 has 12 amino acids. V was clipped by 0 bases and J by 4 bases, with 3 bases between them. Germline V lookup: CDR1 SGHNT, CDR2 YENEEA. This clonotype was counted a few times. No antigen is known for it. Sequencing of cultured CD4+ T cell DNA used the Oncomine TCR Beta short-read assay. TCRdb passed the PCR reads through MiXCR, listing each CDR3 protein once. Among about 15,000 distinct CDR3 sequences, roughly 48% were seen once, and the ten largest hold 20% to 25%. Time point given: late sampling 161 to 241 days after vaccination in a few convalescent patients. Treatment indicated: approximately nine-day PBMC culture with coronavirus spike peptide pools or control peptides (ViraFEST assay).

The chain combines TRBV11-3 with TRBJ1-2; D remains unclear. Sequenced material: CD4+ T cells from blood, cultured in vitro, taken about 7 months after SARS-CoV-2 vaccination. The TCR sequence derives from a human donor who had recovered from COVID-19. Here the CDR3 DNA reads TGTGCCAGCAGCTTAGAAGGCTATGGCTACACCTTC. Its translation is CASSLEGYGYTF.